This T cell receptor (beta chain) was observed in a study of blood T cell repertoires in COVID-19. Authors' processing steps: The assay estimated nucleated cells by amplifying reference gene primers. Assay used: immunoSEQ multiplex PCR; TCRdb lists only in-frame clones, some missing. That table furnishes V, J and clone size, whereas the DNA furnished D and trimming. The data contain 80,000 to 95,000 clones, about 85% of them singletons. V dropped 11 bases and J dropped 3 bases, with 11 bases sitting between them. This CDR3 spans 12 amino acids. Per germline, CDR1 WNHNN and CDR2 SYGVQD (reference sequence).

Source material: peripheral blood. This rearrangement joins TRBV10-1 to TRBJ1-3; D call uncertain. The source of this sequence is a woman aged 50 to 60 with active or convalescent COVID-19. The CDR3 here is CAGRRCGNTIYF. CDR3 nucleotide sequence: TGCGCCGGTAGAAGATGTGGAAACACCATATATTTT.